This record covers a single TCR beta chain. Antigen specificity is unknown. This entry comes from a study of T cells in localized non-small cell lung cancer. Study-wide findings and caveats: Peak T cell clonality was found in uninvolved adjacent lung, exceeding tumor.

The repertoire was sequenced with immunoSEQ multiplex PCR; TCRdb's copy has only in-frame clones and lacks some. The sample lists about 8,000 clones, 87% occurring once. The source is a male donor at least 60 years old with stage III lung adenocarcinoma. The specimen was peripheral blood, collected before any cancer treatment.

As DNA, the CDR3 is TGTGCCTGGAGGGACCGGGTGACTGAAGCTTTCTTT. Amino acid sequence: CAWRDRVTEAFF. The V gene is TRBV30, the J gene TRBJ1-1; no reliable D call. CDR3 length: 12 residues. V lost 3 bases, J lost 5 bases, and 10 bases lay in between. The germline CDR1 and CDR2 sequences are GTSNPN and SVGIG (reference sequence).